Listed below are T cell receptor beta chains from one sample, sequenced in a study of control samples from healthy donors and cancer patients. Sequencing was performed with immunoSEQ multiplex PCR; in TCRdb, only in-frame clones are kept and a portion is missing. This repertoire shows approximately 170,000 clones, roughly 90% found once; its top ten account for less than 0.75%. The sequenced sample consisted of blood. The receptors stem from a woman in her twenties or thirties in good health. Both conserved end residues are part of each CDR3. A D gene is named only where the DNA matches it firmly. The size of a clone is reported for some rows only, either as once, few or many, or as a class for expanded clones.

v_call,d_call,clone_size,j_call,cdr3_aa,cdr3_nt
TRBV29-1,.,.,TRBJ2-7,CSVVLVSYEQYF,TGCAGCGTTGTACTAGTATCCTACGAGCAGTACTTC
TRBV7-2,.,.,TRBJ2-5,CASSLVRLLQETQYF,TGTGCCAGCAGCTTAGTTAGGCTTCTCCAAGAGACCCAGTACTTC
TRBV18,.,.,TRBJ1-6,CASSPQMDSPLHF,TGTGCCAGCTCACCTCAAATGGATTCACCCCTCCACTTT
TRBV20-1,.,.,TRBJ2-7,CSAGHLYEQYF,TGCAGTGCTGGACACCTCTACGAGCAGTACTTC
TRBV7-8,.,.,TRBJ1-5,CASTLEGIFHGNQPQHF,TGTGCCAGCACCCTAGAGGGGATTTTTCATGGCAATCAGCCCCAGCATTTT
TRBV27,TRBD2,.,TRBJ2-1,CASAPGGGLGWNEQFF,TGTGCCAGCGCCCCCGGGGGAGGGCTCGGGTGGAATGAGCAGTTCTTC
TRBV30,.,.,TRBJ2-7,CAWSALSYEQYF,TGTGCCTGGAGTGCCCTCTCCTACGAGCAGTACTTC
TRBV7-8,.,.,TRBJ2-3,CASSLQGGENTDTQYF,TGTGCCAGCAGCTTGCAGGGGGGGGAAAACACAGATACGCAGTATTTT
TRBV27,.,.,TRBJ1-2,CASSGPKGRGYTF,TGTGCCAGCAGTGGGCCGAAGGGCCGTGGCTACACCTTC
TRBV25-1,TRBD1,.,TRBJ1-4,CASSDRGVDEKLFF,TGTGCCAGCAGTGACAGGGGGGTAGATGAAAAACTGTTTTTT
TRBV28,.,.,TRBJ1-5,CASSLDLVGNQPQHF,TGTGCCAGCAGTTTAGATCTGGTCGGCAATCAGCCCCAGCATTTT
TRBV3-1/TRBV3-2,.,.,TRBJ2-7,CASSQVGGNYEQYF,TGTGCCAGCAGCCAAGTTGGCGGGAATTACGAGCAGTACTTC
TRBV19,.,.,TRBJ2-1,CASIRLARHNEQFF,TGTGCCAGTATTCGGCTAGCGAGACACAATGAGCAGTTCTTC
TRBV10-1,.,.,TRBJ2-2,CASSESFSGELFF,TGCGCCAGCAGTGAGTCGTTCTCCGGGGAGCTGTTTTTT
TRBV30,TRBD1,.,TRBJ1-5,CAWSDGTGAIMPQHF,TGTGCCTGGAGTGACGGGACAGGGGCTATCATGCCCCAGCATTTT
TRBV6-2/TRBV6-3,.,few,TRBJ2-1,CASSPDGGAYNEQFF,TGTGCCAGCAGCCCCGACGGCGGGGCCTACAATGAGCAGTTCTTC
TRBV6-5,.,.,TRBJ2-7,CATLGGNSYEQYF,TGTGCCACCCTGGGCGGAAACTCCTACGAGCAGTACTTC
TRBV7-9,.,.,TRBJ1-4,CASSFTGFNEKLFF,TGTGCCAGCAGCTTTACTGGTTTTAATGAAAAACTGTTTTTT
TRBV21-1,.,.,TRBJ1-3,CASSKVAGPGNTIYF,TGTGCCAGCAGCAAAGTGGCAGGGCCTGGAAACACCATATATTTT
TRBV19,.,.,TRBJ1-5,CASSISQGWPQHF,TGTGCCAGTAGTATCAGTCAGGGCTGGCCCCAGCATTTT
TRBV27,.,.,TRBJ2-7,CASGQGSGPYEQYF,TGTGCCAGCGGGCAGGGCTCTGGTCCCTACGAGCAGTACTTC
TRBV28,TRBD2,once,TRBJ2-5,CASTLDSGRWKETQYF,TGTGCCAGCACCCTCGATAGCGGGAGATGGAAGGAGACCCAGTACTTC
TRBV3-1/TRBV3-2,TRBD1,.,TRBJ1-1,CASSQGRGLDFF,TGTGCCAGCAGCCAGGGCAGGGGGCTAGATTTCTTT
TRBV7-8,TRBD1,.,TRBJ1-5,CASSDRVNLGNQPQHF,TGTGCCAGCTCCGACAGGGTTAATCTTGGCAATCAGCCCCAGCATTTT
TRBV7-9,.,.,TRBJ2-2,CASSLFQDTGELFF,TGTGCCAGCAGCTTATTTCAGGACACCGGGGAGCTGTTTTTT
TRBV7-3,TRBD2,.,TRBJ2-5,CASSHWSSGRPIETQYF,TGTGCCAGCAGTCATTGGTCTAGCGGGAGACCAATAGAGACCCAGTACTTC
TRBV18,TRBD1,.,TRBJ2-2,CASQQRMTGGETGELFF,TGTGCCAGCCAACAGCGCATGACAGGGGGCGAAACCGGGGAGCTGTTTTTT
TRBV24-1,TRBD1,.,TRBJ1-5,CATSDPGQGALSGNQPQHF,TGTGCCACCAGTGACCCGGGACAGGGGGCCCTTAGTGGCAATCAGCCCCAGCATTTT
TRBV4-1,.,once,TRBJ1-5,CASSQDFDQPQHF,TGCGCCAGCAGCCAAGATTTCGATCAGCCCCAGCATTTT
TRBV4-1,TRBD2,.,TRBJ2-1,CASSRIRLAGPNEQFF,TGCGCCAGCAGCCGCATAAGACTAGCGGGCCCCAATGAGCAGTTCTTC
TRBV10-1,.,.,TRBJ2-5,CASSEDQETQYF,TGCGCCAGCAGTGAGGACCAAGAGACCCAGTACTTC
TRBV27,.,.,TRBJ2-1,CASRVGNNEQFF,TGTGCCAGCAGGGTAGGGAACAATGAGCAGTTCTTC
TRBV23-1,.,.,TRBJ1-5,CASSQWGGSNQPQHF,TGCGCCAGCAGTCAATGGGGGGGTAGCAATCAGCCCCAGCATTTT
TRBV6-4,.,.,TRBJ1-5,CASSDSKVYRNQPQHF,TGTGCCAGCAGTGACTCGAAAGTATATCGCAATCAGCCCCAGCATTTT
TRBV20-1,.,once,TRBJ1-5,CSASPIGNQPQHF,TGCAGTGCTAGTCCCATAGGCAATCAGCCCCAGCATTTT
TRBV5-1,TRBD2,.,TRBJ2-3,CASRGTSGSTDTQYF,TGCGCCAGCAGGGGGACTAGCGGAAGCACAGATACGCAGTATTTT
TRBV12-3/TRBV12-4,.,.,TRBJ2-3,CASSSRLDTQYF,TGTGCCAGCAGTTCCCGCCTAGATACGCAGTATTTT
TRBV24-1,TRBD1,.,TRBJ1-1,CATSDPRTGDTEAFF,TGTGCCACCAGTGATCCTCGGACAGGGGACACTGAAGCTTTCTTT
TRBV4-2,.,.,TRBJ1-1,CASGRGTEAFF,TGTGCCAGCGGACGGGGGACTGAAGCTTTCTTT
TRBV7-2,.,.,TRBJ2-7,CASSRGTGYPYEQYF,TGTGCCAGCAGCCGGGGAACAGGGTACCCCTACGAGCAGTACTTC
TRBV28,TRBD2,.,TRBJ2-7,CASSFLPLAGGSYEQYF,TGTGCCAGCAGTTTCCTCCCTCTAGCGGGGGGCTCCTACGAGCAGTACTTC
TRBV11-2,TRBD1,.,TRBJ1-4,CASSVNTGGNEKLFF,TGTGCCAGCAGCGTAAATACAGGGGGAAATGAAAAACTGTTTTTT
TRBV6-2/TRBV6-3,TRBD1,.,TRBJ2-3,CASSFTGDTDTQYF,TGTGCCAGCAGTTTTACAGGGGACACAGATACGCAGTATTTT
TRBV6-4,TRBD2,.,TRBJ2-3,CASSDSSGRADTQYF,TGTGCCAGCAGTGACTCTAGCGGGAGGGCAGATACGCAGTATTTT
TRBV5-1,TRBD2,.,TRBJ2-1,CASKPTSGSYNEQFF,TGCGCCAGCAAGCCGACTAGCGGGAGTTACAATGAGCAGTTCTTC
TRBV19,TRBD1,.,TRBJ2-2,CASSGRGRTGELFF,TGTGCCAGTAGTGGTAGGGGGCGCACCGGGGAGCTGTTTTTT
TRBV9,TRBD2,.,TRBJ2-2,CASSVESSGYSNTGELFF,TGTGCCAGCAGCGTAGAATCTAGCGGGTACTCGAACACCGGGGAGCTGTTTTTT
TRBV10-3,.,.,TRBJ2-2,CAISDPGLLTGELFF,TGTGCCATCTCAGATCCGGGGCTCCTGACCGGGGAGCTGTTTTTT
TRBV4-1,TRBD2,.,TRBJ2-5,CASSQEGGRDQETQYF,TGCGCCAGCAGCCAGGAGGGCGGGAGGGACCAAGAGACCCAGTACTTC
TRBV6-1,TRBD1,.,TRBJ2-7,CASSEIGDSSYEQYF,TGTGCCAGCAGTGAAATTGGGGACAGCTCCTACGAGCAGTACTTC
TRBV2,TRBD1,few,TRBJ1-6,CASSRGLSPLHF,TGTGCCAGCAGCAGGGGGCTTTCACCCCTCCACTTT
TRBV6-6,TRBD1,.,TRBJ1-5,CASSSLGQGIRQPQHF,TGTGCCAGCAGCTCCCTTGGACAGGGGATCAGGCAGCCCCAGCATTTT
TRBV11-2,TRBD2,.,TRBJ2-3,CASSLASGRAGDTQYF,TGTGCCAGCAGCTTAGCCAGCGGGAGGGCGGGAGATACGCAGTATTTT
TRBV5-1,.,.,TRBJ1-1,CASSWTENTEAFF,TGCGCCAGCAGCTGGACAGAGAACACTGAAGCTTTCTTT
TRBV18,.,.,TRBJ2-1,CASSAGESSYNEQFF,TGTGCCAGCTCGGCAGGGGAAAGCTCCTACAATGAGCAGTTCTTC
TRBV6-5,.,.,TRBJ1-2,CASSPGTASNYGYTF,TGTGCCAGCAGTCCAGGGACCGCCTCTAACTATGGCTACACCTTC
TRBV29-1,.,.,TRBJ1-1,CSAYGQIETEAFF,TGCAGCGCATACGGACAGATTGAGACTGAAGCTTTCTTT